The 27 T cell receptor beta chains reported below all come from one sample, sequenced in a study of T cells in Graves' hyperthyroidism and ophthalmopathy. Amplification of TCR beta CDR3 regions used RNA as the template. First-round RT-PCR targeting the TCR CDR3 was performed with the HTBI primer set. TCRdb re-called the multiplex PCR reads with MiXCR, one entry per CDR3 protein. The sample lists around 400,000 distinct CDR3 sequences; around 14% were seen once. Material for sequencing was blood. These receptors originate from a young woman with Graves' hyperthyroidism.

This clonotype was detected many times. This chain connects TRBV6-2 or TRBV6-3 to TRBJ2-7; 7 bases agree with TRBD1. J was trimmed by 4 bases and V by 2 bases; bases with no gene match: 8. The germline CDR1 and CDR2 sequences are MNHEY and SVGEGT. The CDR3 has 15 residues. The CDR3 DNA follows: TGTGCCAGCAGTTACGAGCCGGGACAGCGTTACGAGCAGTACTTC. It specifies CASSYEPGQRYEQYF.

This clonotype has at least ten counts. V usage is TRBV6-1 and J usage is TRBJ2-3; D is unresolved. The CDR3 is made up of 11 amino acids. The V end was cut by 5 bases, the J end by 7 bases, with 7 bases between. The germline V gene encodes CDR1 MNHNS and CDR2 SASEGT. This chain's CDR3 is CASSYGNTQYF. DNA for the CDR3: TGTGCCAGCAGTTATGGCAATACGCAGTATTTT.

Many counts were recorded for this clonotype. CDR3: CSAGQGWYEQFF. DNA of the CDR3: TGCAGCGCAGGACAGGGTTGGTATGAGCAGTTCTTC. The J gene is TRBJ2-1, the V gene TRBV29-1, with 8 bases matching TRBD1. CDR1 SQVTM and CDR2 ANQGSEA come from the germline V gene. V trimming: 7 bases; J trimming: 8 bases; junction bases outside the gene matches: 7. The length of the CDR3 is 12 residues.

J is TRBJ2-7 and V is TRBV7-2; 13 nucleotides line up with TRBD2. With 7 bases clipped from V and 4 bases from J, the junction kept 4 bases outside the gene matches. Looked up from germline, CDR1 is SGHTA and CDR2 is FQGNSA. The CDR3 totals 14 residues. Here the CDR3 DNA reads TGTGCCAGCACCTGGACTAGCGGGAGTTACGAGCAGTACTTC. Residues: CASTWTSGSYEQYF.

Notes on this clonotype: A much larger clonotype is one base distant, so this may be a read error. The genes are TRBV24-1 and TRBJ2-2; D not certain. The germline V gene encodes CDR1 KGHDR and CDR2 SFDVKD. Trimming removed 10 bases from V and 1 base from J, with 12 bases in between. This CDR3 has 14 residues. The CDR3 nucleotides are TGTGCCACGTCAGACCAAAGGAACACCGGGGAGCTGTTTTTT. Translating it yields CATSDQRNTGELFF.

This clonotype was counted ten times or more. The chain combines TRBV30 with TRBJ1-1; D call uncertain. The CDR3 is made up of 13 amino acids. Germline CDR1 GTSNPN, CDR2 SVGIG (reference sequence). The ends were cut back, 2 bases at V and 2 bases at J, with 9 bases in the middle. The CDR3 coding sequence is TGTGCCTGGAGTCGGGCTGAAAACACTGAAGCTTTCTTT. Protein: CAWSRAENTEAFF.

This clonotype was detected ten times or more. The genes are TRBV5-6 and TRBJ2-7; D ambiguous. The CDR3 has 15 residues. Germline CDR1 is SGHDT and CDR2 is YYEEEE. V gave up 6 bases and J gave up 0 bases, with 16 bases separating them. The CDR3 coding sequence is TGTGCCAGCACCGTCCTGCTCGATGGCTCCTACGAGCAGTACTTC. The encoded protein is CASTVLLDGSYEQYF.

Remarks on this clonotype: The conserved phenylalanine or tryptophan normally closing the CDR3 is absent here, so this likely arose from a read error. CDR3 nucleotide sequence: TGTGCTATCGCCCGGAACACTGAAGCTTTCCTT. It is translated as CAIARNTEAFL. The chain couples TRBV10-3 to TRBJ1-1; no firm D call. Germline V lookup: CDR1 ENHRY, CDR2 SYGVKD. The CDR3 spans 11 residues.

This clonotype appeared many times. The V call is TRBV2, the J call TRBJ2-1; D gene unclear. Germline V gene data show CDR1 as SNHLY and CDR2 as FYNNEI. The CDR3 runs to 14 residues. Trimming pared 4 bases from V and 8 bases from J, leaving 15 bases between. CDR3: CASSGGDRQYEQFF. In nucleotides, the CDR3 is TGTGCCAGCAGTGGTGGGGATCGACAATATGAGCAGTTCTTC.

Written as DNA, the CDR3 is TGTGCCAGCAGTGATCTCCGGGAAGGGAGGTTGTCACCCCTCCACTTT. Protein: CASSDLREGRLSPLHF. The chain is built from TRBV2 and TRBJ1-6; no clear D. With 3 bases removed from V and 10 bases from J, the gap between germline ends came to 19 bases. Germline CDR1 and CDR2: SNHLY and FYNNEI. The CDR3 is 16 residues long.

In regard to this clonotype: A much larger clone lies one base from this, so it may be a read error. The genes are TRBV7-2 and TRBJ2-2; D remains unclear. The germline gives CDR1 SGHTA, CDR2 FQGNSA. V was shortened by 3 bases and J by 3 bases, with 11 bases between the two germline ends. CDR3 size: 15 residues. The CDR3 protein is CASSLGDPDTGELFF. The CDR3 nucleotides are TGTGCCAGCAGCTTGGGCGACCCGGACACCGGGGAGCTGTTTTTT.

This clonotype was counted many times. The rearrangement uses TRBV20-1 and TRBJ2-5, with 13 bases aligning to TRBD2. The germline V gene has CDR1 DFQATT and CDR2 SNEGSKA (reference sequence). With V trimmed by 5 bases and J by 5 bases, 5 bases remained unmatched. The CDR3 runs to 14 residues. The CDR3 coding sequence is TGCAGTGCTTGGACTAGCGGGAGAATGGAGACCCAGTACTTC. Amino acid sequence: CSAWTSGRMETQYF.

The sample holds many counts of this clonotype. CDR3 bases: TGTGCCAGCAGCTTAGCCGGGTCTAGCGGGAACCAAGAGACCCAGTACTTC. Translating gives CASSLAGSSGNQETQYF. The chain carries TRBV7-8 and TRBJ2-5; TRBD2 matches at 9 bases. Germline V CDR1 and CDR2: SGHVS, FQNEAQ. The ends lost 0 bases at V and 0 bases at J; junction bases unmatched: 5. The CDR3 runs 17 residues.

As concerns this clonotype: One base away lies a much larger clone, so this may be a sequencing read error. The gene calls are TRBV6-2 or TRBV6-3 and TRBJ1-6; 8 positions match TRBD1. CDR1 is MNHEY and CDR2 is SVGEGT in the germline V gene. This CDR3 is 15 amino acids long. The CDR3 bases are TGTGCCAACAGTACCCAGGGGGCAGGTAATTCACCCCTCCACTTT. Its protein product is CANSTQGAGNSPLHF.

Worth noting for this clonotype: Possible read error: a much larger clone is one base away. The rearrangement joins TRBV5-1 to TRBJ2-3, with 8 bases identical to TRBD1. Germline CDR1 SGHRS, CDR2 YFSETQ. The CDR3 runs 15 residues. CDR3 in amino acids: CASNLQGAGSDTQYF. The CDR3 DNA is TGCGCCAGCAACTTGCAGGGGGCCGGGTCAGATACGCAGTATTTT.

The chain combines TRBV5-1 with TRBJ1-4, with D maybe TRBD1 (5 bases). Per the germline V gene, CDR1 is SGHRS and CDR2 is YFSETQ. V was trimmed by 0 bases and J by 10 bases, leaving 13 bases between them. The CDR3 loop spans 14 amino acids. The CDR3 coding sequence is TGCGCCAGCAGCTTGGATCTGGGGCGGCGAAAACTGTTTTTT. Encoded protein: CASSLDLGRRKLFF. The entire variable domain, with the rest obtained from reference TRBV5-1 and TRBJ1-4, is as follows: KAGVTQTPRYLIKTRGQQVTLSCSPISGHRSVSWYQQTPGQGLQFLFEYFSETQRNKGNFPGRFSGRQFSNSRSEMNVSTLELGDSALYLCASSLDLGRRKLFFGSGTQLSVL.

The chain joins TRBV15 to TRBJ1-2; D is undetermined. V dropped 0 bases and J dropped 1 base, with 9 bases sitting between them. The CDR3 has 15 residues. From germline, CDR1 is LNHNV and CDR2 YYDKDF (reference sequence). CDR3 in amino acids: CATSRDRVLNYGYTF. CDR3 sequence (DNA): TGTGCCACCAGCAGAGATCGGGTACTTAACTATGGCTACACCTTC.

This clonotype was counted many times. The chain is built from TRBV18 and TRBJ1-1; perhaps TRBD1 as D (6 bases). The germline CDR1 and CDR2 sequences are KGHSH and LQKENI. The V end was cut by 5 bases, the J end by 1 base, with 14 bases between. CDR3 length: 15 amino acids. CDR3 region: CASSLWDTRNTEAFF. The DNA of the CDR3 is TGTGCCAGCTCATTGTGGGACACTAGGAACACTGAAGCTTTCTTT.

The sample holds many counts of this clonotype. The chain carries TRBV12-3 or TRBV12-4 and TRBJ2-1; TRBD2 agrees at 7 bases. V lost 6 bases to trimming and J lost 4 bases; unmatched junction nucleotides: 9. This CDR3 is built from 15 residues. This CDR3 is CASSPSGEGYNEQFF. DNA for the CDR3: TGTGCCAGCAGCCCCTCCGGGGAGGGGTACAATGAGCAGTTCTTC.

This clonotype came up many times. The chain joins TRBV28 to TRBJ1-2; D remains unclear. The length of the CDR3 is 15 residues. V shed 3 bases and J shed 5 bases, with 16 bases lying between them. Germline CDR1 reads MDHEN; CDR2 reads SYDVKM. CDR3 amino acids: CASSLSNPYLYGYTF. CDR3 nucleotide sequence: TGTGCCAGCAGTTTGTCAAACCCTTATTTATATGGCTACACCTTC.

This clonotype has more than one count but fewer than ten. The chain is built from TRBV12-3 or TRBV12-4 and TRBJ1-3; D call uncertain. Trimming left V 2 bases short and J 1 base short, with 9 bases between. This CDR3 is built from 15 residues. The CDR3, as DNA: TGTGCCAGCAGTTTAAGTGGAAGGTCTGGAAACACCATATATTTT. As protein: CASSLSGRSGNTIYF.

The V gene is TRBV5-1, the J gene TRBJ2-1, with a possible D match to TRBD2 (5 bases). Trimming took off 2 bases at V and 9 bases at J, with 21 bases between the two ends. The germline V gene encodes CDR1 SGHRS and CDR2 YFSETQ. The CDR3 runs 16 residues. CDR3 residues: CASSLDGPSNSAEQFF. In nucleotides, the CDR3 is TGCGCCAGCAGCTTAGACGGACCTAGCAACTCTGCTGAGCAGTTCTTC.

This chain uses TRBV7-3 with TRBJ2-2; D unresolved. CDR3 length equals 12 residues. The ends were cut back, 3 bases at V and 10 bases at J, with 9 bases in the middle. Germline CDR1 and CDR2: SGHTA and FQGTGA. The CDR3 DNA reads TGTGCCAGCAGCTTGTCCGGCGAGGAGCTGTTTTTT. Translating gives CASSLSGEELFF.

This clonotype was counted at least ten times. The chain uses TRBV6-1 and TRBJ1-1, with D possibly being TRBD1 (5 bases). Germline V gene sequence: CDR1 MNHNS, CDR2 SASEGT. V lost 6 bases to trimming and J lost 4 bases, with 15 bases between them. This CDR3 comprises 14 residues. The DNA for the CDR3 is TGTGCCAGCAGGAGGGGCGCGGGGAGCACTGAAGCTTTCTTT. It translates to CASRRGAGSTEAFF.

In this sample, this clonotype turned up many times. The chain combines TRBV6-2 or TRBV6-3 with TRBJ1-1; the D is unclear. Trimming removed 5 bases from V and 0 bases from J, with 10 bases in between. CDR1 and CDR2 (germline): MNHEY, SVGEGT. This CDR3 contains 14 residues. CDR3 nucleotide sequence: TGTGCCAGCAGTGGTCTTACAGTGAACACTGAAGCTTTCTTT. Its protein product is CASSGLTVNTEAFF.

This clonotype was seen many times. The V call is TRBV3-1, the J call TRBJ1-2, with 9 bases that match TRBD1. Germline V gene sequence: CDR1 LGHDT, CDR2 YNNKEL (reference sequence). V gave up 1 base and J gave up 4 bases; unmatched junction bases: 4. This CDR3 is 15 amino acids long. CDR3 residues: CASSQVTGGGYGYTF. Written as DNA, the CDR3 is TGTGCCAGCAGCCAAGTGACAGGGGGAGGCTATGGCTACACCTTC.

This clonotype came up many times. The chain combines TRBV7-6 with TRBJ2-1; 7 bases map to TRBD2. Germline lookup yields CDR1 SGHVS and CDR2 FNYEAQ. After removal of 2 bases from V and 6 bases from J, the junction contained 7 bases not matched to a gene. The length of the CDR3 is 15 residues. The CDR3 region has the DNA TGTGCCAGCAGCTTACGGAAAACGGGGGGCAATGAGCAGTTCTTC. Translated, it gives CASSLRKTGGNEQFF. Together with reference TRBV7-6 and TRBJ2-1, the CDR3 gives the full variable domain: GAGVSQSPRYKVTKRGQDVALRCDPISGHVSLYWYRQALGQGPEFLTYFNYEAQQDKSGLPNDRFSAERPEGSISTLTIQRTEQRDSAMYRCASSLRKTGGNEQFFGPGTRLTVL.